This T cell receptor beta chain was profiled in a study of tumor and adjacent non-tumor tissue in lung cancer. On this clonotype itself: Because it lacks the conserved phenylalanine or tryptophan at the end, this CDR3 is likely a read error.

Trimming shortened V by 3 bases and J by 3 bases, and 6 bases separated the two germline ends. The CDR3 has 12 residues. Germline V gene sequence: CDR1 SGHNT, CDR2 YENEEA. Three rounds of nested PCR, following a modified ARM-PCR protocol, produced the TCRbeta library. TCRdb re-derived calls from the multiplex PCR reads in MiXCR, one entry per CDR3 protein. The table shows about 80,000 distinct CDR3 sequences, with approximately 81% occurring only once. The template was RNA from unsorted bulk tissue. Distant lung tissue was collected more than 3 cm away from the tumor edge. The source of this sequence is a man aged 60 to 75 with non-small cell lung cancer. The specimen was distant non-tumor lung tissue. J is TRBJ2-7 and V is TRBV11-3; D ambiguous. CDR3 sequence (DNA): TGTGCCAGCAGCTTGGGGATCTACGAGCAGTACTAC. It specifies CASSLGIYEQYY.